This TCR beta chain was found in a study of blood T cell repertoires in COVID-19. Overall study context: Samples came from the United States, Italy and Spain, spanning acute and convalescent COVID-19. PBMCs, B-cell-depleted T cells, or T cells were the source of the cDNA or gDNA that made up the material.

TCRdb's copy holds only in-frame clones and misses some; the assay was immunoSEQ multiplex PCR. The sample records 120,000 to 150,000 clones, approximately 86% being singletons. Germline values: CDR1 MNHNY, CDR2 SVGAGI (reference sequence). This CDR3 spans 16 amino acids. V lost 2 bases and J lost 1; bases outside the gene matches: 5. Sequences were obtained from peripheral blood. The chain has TRBV6-6 and TRBJ1-5, with 7 positions matching TRBD1. This TCR derives from a human donor in a cohort sampled during active COVID-19. In DNA, the CDR3 is TGTGCCAGCAGTTACAATCCCAGGGGGAGCAATCAGCCCCAGCATTTT. As protein: CASSYNPRGSNQPQHF.